The 15 T cell receptor beta chains below come from one sample, sequenced in a study of memory CD4+ T cells and cytomegalovirus serostatus. Single viable CD3+CD4+CD8-CD45RO+ cells were sorted as the memory CD4+ T cells. Repertoires were generated with immunoSEQ multiplex PCR, while TCRdb's copy carries only in-frame clones and drops some. The sample records 70,000 to 95,000 clones, about 85% being singletons. The sample was memory CD4+ T cells from blood. The origin of the receptors is an adult in good health and CMV-seronegative.

The J gene is TRBJ1-3, the V gene TRBV28; 7 positions agree with TRBD1. Germline loops: CDR1 MDHEN, CDR2 SYDVKM. The V segment lost 8 bases and the J segment 0 bases; nucleotides outside the gene matches: 10. The CDR3 is made up of 16 amino acids. CDR3 residues: CASGTTGWPSGNTIYF. CDR3 nucleotide sequence: TGTGCCAGCGGAACGACAGGGTGGCCCTCTGGAAACACCATATATTTT.

V gene TRBV19 combines with J gene TRBJ2-1; weak D call: TRBD1 (5 bases). Germline V gene data show CDR1 as LNHDA and CDR2 as SQIVND (reference sequence). This CDR3 is built from 15 residues. V shed 4 bases and J shed 1 base, with 11 bases lying between them. The CDR3 here is CASSTARGSYNEQFF. In nucleotides, the CDR3 is TGTGCCAGTAGTACCGCTAGGGGTTCCTACAATGAGCAGTTCTTC. The complete variable domain, with remaining parts taken from reference TRBV19 and TRBJ2-1, reads DGGITQSPKYLFRKEGQNVTLSCEQNLNHDAMYWYRQDPGQGLRLIYYSQIVNDFQKGDIAEGYSVSREKKESFPLTVTSAQKNPTAFYLCASSTARGSYNEQFFGPGTRLTVL.

The chain uses TRBV7-9 and TRBJ1-4; D unclear. This CDR3 contains 13 residues. Trimming removed 1 base from V and 9 bases from J, with 9 bases in between. CDR1 SEHNR and CDR2 FQNEAQ come from the germline V gene (reference sequence). The CDR3 sequence is CASSLESNQKLFF. CDR3 nucleotides: TGTGCCAGCAGCTTAGAGTCCAATCAAAAACTGTTTTTT.

V and J are TRBV5-6 and TRBJ2-7; D unclear. The ends were cut back, 4 bases at V and 0 bases at J, with 8 bases in the middle. Per the germline V gene, CDR1 is SGHDT and CDR2 is YYEEEE. The CDR3 is 13 residues long. CDR3 region: CASSLGSSYEQYF. The CDR3 region has the DNA TGTGCCAGCAGCCTGGGGTCCTCCTACGAGCAGTACTTC.

This clone occurred once. The chain couples TRBV15 to TRBJ2-2, with a tentative D call TRBD1 (6 bases). V was clipped by 0 bases and J by 7 bases, with 12 bases between them. Germline V lookup: CDR1 LNHNV, CDR2 YYDKDF (reference sequence). The CDR3 runs 15 residues. The CDR3, as DNA: TGTGCCACCAGCAGAGATCAAGAAGGGGGCGGGGAGCTGTTTTTT. The encoded protein is CATSRDQEGGGELFF.

This clone was seen a handful of times. The chain carries TRBV5-4 and TRBJ2-5, with 10 bases matching TRBD2. Germline CDR1 reads SGHNT; CDR2 reads YYREEE (reference sequence). The CDR3 extends over 18 amino acids. J gave up 5 bases and V 5 bases, and 18 bases lay outside the gene matches. CDR3 nucleotides: TGTGCCAGCAGTCAAGGACTAACCCAGCGGGGGGGCCGGGAGACCCAGTACTTC. The encoded protein is CASSQGLTQRGGRETQYF.

This clone has ten or more counts. The J gene is TRBJ2-2, the V gene TRBV19; 9 bases fit TRBD1. The CDR3 totals 16 residues. V was pared by 6 bases and J by 6 bases, with 11 bases of the junction left unmatched. Germline CDR1 is LNHDA and CDR2 is SQIVND (reference sequence). CDR3 sequence (DNA): TGTGCCAGTAGGCCTGACAGGGGGAGATTTGCCGGGGAGCTGTTTTTT. It yields the protein CASRPDRGRFAGELFF.

The chain combines TRBV30 with TRBJ1-2; D may be TRBD1 (5 bases). The CDR3 sequence is 14 residues long. Germline V lookup: CDR1 GTSNPN, CDR2 SVGIG (reference sequence). Trimming stripped 0 bases from V and 2 bases from J, with 10 bases between. The CDR3 nucleotides read TGTGCCTGGAGTGTCGACAGCAAAAACTATGGCTACACCTTC. Amino acids: CAWSVDSKNYGYTF.

The V call is TRBV5-1, the J call TRBJ1-1; D gene ambiguous. The CDR3 extends over 11 amino acids. V was trimmed by 3 bases and J by 11 bases, leaving 11 bases between them. Germline assignment: CDR1 SGHRS and CDR2 YFSETQ. The CDR3 sequence is CASSSNTLAFF. CDR3 nucleotide sequence: TGCGCCAGCAGCTCCAACACGTTGGCTTTCTTT.

This clone was detected a few times. J is TRBJ1-1 and V is TRBV15; 9 nucleotides agree with TRBD1. Germline trimming cut 5 bases from V and 11 bases from J; bases unmatched to any gene: 6. Germline-derived CDR1 and CDR2 are LNHNV and YYDKDF (reference sequence). This CDR3 comprises 12 residues. This CDR3 is CATSGQGNEAFF. Here the CDR3 DNA reads TGTGCCACCAGCGGACAGGGGAACGAGGCTTTCTTT.

The chain carries TRBV19 and TRBJ1-3; D is undetermined. From germline, CDR1 is LNHDA and CDR2 SQIVND (reference sequence). V was shortened by 3 bases and J by 3 bases, with 6 bases between the two germline ends. CDR3 length: 13 amino acids. CDR3 region: CASSITDGNTIYF. As DNA, the CDR3 is TGTGCCAGTAGTATCACAGATGGAAACACCATATATTTT.

This rearrangement joins TRBV7-8 to TRBJ1-3; D not resolved. In germline, CDR1 is SGHVS, CDR2 FQNEAQ. The CDR3 is made up of 12 amino acids. The ends were cut back, 1 base at V and 4 bases at J, with 2 bases in the middle. Written as DNA, the CDR3 is TGTGCCAGCAGCTTAGTAGGAAACACCATATATTTT. Amino acids: CASSLVGNTIYF.

V is TRBV30 and J is TRBJ1-2; D perhaps matches TRBD1 (5 bases). Per the germline V gene, CDR1 is GTSNPN and CDR2 is SVGIG (reference sequence). The CDR3 loop spans 12 amino acids. Deletions cut 3 bases from V and 4 bases from J, with 9 bases between. CDR3 sequence reads: CAWSGTSYGYTF. The CDR3 DNA sequence: TGTGCCTGGAGCGGGACTAGCTATGGCTACACCTTC.

The chain couples TRBV18 to TRBJ2-2; TRBD2 is a possible D gene (6 bases). Between the trimmed V and J ends, which lost 6 bases and 2 bases, there was a span of 22 bases. There are 18 residues in the CDR3. The V gene's germline CDR1 is KGHSH and CDR2 LQKENI. The CDR3 coding sequence is TGTGCCAGCTCCCAACGACCGTCCCGGGACTCAAACACCGGGGAGCTGTTTTTT. Translating it yields CASSQRPSRDSNTGELFF.

DNA of the CDR3: TGTGCCAGCAGCTTGTCGTGGGTCAGGGGCAATGAGCAGTTCTTC. It yields the protein CASSLSWVRGNEQFF. The rearrangement uses TRBV7-2 and TRBJ2-1; D perhaps matches TRBD1 (6 bases). This CDR3 spans 15 amino acids. Germline-derived CDR1 and CDR2 are SGHTA and FQGNSA. Trimming took off 3 bases at V and 6 bases at J, with 15 bases between the two ends.